This note documents a single T cell receptor (beta chain) sequence. This entry is derived from a study of CD4 T cells in relation to SARS-CoV-2 and coronaviruses. CDR1 is SGHNT and CDR2 is YYREEE in the germline V gene (reference sequence). V was clipped by 4 bases and J by 8 bases, with 15 bases between them. CDR3 size: 13 residues. Generated by immunoSEQ multiplex PCR, the TCRdb table keeps only in-frame clones and is missing some. The table records 40,000 or so clones, 80% to 90% of them present only once. V gene TRBV5-4 combines with J gene TRBJ1-2; possibly TRBD1 for D (6 bases). This TCR derives from an adult with COVID-19. Sequenced material: memory CD4+ T cells from PBMCs. DNA for the CDR3: TGTGCCAGCAGCACAGAACAGGGTTTCGGCTACACCTTC. Residues: CASSTEQGFGYTF.